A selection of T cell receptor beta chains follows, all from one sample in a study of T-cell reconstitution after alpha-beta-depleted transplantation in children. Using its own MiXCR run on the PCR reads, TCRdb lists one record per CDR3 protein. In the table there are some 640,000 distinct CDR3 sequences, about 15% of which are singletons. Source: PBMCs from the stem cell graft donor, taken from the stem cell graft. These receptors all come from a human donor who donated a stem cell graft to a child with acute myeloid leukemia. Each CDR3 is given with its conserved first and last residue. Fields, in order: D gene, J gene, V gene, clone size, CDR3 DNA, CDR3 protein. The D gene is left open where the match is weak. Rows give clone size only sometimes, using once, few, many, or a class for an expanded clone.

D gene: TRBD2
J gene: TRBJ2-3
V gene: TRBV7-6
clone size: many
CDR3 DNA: TGTGCCAGCAGCCATAGAGCGGGGGCGTTCACAGATACGCAGTATTTT
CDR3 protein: CASSHRAGAFTDTQYF

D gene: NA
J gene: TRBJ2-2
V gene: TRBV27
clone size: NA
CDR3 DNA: TGTGCCAGCCAGACGGATCTAGGGGAGCTGTTTTTT
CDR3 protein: CASQTDLGELFF

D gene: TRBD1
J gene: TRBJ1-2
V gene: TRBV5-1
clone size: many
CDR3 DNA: TGCGCCAGCAGCCCCACAGGGGGAACGGGTTACTATGGCTACACCTTC
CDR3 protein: CASSPTGGTGYYGYTF

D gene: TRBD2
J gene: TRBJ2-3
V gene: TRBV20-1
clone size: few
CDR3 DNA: TGCAGTGCTCACGCTCCGGGACTAGCGGGGGAGAGCACAGATACGCAGTATTTT
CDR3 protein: CSAHAPGLAGESTDTQYF

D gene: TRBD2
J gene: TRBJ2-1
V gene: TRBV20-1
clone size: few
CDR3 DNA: TGCAGTGCTAGAGGGCCCTCTGGAGCGGGGGGCCTCTCCTACAATGAGCAGTTCTTC
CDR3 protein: CSARGPSGAGGLSYNEQFF

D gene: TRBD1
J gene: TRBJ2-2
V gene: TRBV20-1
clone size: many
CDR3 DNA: TGCAGTGCTATGACGGGACAGGGCAGCGGGGAGCTGTTTTTT
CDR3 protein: CSAMTGQGSGELFF

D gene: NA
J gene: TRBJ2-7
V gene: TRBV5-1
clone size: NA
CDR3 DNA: TGCGCCAGCAGCTTGGTGTCGGACGAGCAGTACTTC
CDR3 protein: CASSLVSDEQYF

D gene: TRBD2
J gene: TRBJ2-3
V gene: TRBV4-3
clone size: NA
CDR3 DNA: TGCGCCAGCAGCCAAGATCTCCTAGCGGGGGCTACAGATACGCAGTATTTT
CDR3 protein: CASSQDLLAGATDTQYF

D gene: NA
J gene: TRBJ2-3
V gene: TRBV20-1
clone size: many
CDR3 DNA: TGCAGTGCTAGATGGGCAGATACGCAGTATTTT
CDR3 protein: CSARWADTQYF

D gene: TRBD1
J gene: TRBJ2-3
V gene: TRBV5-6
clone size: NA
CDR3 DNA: TGTGCCAGCAGCTCCCGGGACAGGGAAAGCAGAGATACGCAGTATTTT
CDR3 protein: CASSSRDRESRDTQYF

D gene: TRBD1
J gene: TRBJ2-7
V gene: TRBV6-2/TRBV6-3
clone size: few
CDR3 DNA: TGTGCCAGCAGACCTACGGGACAGGGCTACGAGCAGTACTTC
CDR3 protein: CASRPTGQGYEQYF

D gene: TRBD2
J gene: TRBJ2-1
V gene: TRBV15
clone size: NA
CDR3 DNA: TGTGCCACCAGCAGATCCGGGACTAGCGGGGGTTATGAGCAGTTCTTC
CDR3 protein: CATSRSGTSGGYEQFF

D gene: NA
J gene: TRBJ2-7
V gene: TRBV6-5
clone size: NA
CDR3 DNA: TGTGCCAGCAGTTTTTCAGAGGGCTCAGTCTACGAGCAGTACTTC
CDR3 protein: CASSFSEGSVYEQYF

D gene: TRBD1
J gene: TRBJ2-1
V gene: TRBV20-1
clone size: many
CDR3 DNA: TGCAGTGCTAAAACAGGGGGCCTATACCCTGTCTACAATGAGCAGTTCTTC
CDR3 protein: CSAKTGGLYPVYNEQFF